Sequencing of this T cell receptor (beta chain) was carried out in a study of blood T cell repertoires in COVID-19 (dated by TCRdb to the early 2020s). In terms of the full investigation: Samples from collaborators originated in the United States, Italy and Spain and spanned both the acute and convalescent phases of COVID-19. The material from the prospective study consisted of cDNA or gDNA derived from T cells, B-cell-depleted T cells, or PBMCs. The dataset comprised deeply sampled blood TCRbeta repertoires from subjects exposed to, actively infected with, or recovered from COVID-19. A freely available public database, intended as a resource for researchers studying the immune response to SARS-CoV-2, is where the repertoires were released. Samples came from the ongoing ImmuneRACE study (first 160 participants) plus 1,254 subjects from 6 global collaborators. A de-identified subject ID, COVID-19 status, age in years and sex were almost always included in the sample metadata. Where HLA class I and class II types were available, the types were taken from metadata supplied by the sample provider, not from assay-based typing.

The paper's findings and limits, for the study overall: How much clinical and demographic metadata was included differed by source and by participant, and the metadata was provided uncurated.

TCRbeta CDR3 regions were amplified from genomic DNA by means of the immunoSEQ Assay, a bias-controlled multiplex PCR. In the authors' own workflow: Nucleated cell counts per sample were estimated from amplification of reference gene primers within the assay. To quantify the absolute abundance of each unique TCRbeta CDR3 rearrangement, sequence reads were collapsed and filtered. Productive Simpson clonality was computed per sample as the square root of Simpson's diversity index over productive rearrangements. TCRdb carries this immuneACCESS record with in-frame sequences only. Its versions omit some clonotypes, under half of them owing to an unresolved V gene in the studies checked, with the rest unexplained. That table gives V, J and clone size, and the DNA gave D and trimming. For this sample there are under 300,000 clones; around 88% appear just once. Of the sample, about 12% falls within the top ten clones.

CDR1 and CDR2 are read off the germline V gene as SGHRS and YFSETQ. Taken from cysteine to phenylalanine, the CDR3 has 13 residues. Of all the DNA, just the CDR3 is kept, 39 bases in frame from base 1. Between the V and J ends, shortened by 3 bases and 5 bases respectively, the junction contains 9 bases. With respect to this clone: The specificity of this receptor is unknown. It has no much larger one-base neighbor in the sample; base qualities were not kept.

In Seattle, one collaborating source enrolled patients while the infection was active and tracked those patients longitudinally over the course of disease. Whole blood was collected in K2EDTA tubes by collaborating institutions according to the institutions' own protocols. For TCRbeta analysis, collaborators shipped samples in one of three forms: frozen whole blood, isolated PBMCs, or DNA extracted from either of those sample types. The specimen was peripheral blood. This receptor was taken from a woman in her sixties or seventies with COVID-19, enrolled during active disease. This chain is built from TRBV5-1 and TRBJ1-5, with the D gene too uncertain to name. At the DNA level, the sequence is TGCGCCAGCAGCTCCAGTCCCGATCAGCCCCAGCATTTT. This yields the protein CASSSSPDQPQHF.